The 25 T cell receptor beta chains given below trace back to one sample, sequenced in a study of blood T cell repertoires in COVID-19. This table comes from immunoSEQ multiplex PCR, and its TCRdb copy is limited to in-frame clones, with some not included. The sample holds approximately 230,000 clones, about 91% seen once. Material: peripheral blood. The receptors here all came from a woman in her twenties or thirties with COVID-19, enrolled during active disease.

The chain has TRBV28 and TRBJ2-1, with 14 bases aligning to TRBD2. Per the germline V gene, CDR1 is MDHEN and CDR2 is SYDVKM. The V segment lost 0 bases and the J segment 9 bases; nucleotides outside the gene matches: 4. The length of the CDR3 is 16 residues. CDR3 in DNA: TGTGCCAGCAGTTTATGGGGACTAGCGGGGGCCGGTGAGCAGTTCTTC. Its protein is CASSLWGLAGAGEQFF.

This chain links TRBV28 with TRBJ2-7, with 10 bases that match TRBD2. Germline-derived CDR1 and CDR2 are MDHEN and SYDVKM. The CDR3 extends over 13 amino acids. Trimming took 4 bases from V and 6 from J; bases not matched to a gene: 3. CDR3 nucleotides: TGTGCCAGCAGTTGGACTAGCGGCCTCGAGCAGTACTTC. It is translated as CASSWTSGLEQYF.

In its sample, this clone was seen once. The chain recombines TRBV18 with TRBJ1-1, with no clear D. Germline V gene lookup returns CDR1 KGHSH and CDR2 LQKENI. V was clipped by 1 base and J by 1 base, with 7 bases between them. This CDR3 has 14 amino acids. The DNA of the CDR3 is TGTGCCAGCTCACCACAGGGAGCGAACACTGAAGCTTTCTTT. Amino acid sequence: CASSPQGANTEAFF.

Here the CDR3 DNA reads TGCAGCGTACTGAAATTTAGCGGAGCCACAGATACGCAGTATTTT. It specifies CSVLKFSGATDTQYF. V gene TRBV29-1 combines with J gene TRBJ2-3; weak D call: TRBD2 (6 bases). Germline assignment: CDR1 SQVTM and CDR2 ANQGSEA. The V gene lost 6 bases and the J gene lost 2 bases, with 18 bases spanning the gap. This CDR3 comprises 15 residues.

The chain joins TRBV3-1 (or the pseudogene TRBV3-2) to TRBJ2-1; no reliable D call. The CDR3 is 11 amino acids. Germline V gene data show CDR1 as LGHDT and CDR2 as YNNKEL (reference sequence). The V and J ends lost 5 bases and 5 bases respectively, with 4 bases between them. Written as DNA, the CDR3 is TGTGCCAGCAGCTATGACAATGAGCAGTTCTTC. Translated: CASSYDNEQFF.

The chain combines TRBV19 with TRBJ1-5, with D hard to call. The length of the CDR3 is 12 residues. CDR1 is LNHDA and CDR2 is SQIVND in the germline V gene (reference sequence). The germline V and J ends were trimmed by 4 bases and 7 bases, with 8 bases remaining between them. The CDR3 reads CASSRRLQPQHF. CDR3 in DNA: TGTGCCAGTAGTAGGAGGTTACAGCCCCAGCATTTT.

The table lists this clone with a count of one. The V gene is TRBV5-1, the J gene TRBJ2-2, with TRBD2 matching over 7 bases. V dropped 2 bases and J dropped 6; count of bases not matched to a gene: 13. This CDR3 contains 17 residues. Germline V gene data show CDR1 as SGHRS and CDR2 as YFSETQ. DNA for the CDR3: TGCGCCAGCAGCTTTCCCTGGCGGGGGAATTGGGCCGGGGAGCTGTTTTTT. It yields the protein CASSFPWRGNWAGELFF.

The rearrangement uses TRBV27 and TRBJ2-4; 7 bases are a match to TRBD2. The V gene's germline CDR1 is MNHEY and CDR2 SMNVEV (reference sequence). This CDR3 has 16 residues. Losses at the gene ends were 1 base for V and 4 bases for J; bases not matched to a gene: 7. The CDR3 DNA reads TGTGCCAGCAGTTTATGGTCAGGGCGGGGGAAAAACATTCAGTACTTC. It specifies CASSLWSGRGKNIQYF.

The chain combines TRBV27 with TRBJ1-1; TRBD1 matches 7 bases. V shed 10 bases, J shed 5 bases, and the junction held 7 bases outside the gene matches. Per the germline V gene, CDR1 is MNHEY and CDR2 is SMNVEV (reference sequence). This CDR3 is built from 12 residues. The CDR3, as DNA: TGTGCCACCCGACAGGGAGGAACTGAAGCTTTCTTT. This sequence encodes CATRQGGTEAFF.

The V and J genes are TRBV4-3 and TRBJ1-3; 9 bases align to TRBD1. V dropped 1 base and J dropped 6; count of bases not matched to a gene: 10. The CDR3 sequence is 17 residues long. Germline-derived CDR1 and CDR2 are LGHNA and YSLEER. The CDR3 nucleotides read TGCGCCAGCAGCCAAGTGGGCACAGGACAGGGGCTAAACACCATATATTTT. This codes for CASSQVGTGQGLNTIYF.

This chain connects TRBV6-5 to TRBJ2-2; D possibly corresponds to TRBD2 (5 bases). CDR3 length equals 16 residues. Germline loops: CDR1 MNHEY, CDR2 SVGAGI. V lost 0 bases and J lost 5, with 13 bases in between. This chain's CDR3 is CASSYSRVSGTGELFF. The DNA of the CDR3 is TGTGCCAGCAGTTACTCGAGGGTGTCTGGTACCGGGGAGCTGTTTTTT.

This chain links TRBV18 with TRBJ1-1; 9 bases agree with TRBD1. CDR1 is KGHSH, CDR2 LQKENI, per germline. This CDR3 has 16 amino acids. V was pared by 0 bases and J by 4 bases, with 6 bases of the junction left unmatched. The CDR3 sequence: CASSPPTGGRSTEAFF. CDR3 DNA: TGTGCCAGCTCACCACCTACAGGGGGCAGGTCCACTGAAGCTTTCTTT.

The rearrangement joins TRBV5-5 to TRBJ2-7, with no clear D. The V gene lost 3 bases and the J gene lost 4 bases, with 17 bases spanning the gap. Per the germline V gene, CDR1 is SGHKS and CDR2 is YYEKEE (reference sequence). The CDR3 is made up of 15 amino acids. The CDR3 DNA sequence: TGTGCCAGCAGCTCGTTGAGCAACCCTTTTTACGAGCAGTACGTC. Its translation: CASSSLSNPFYEQYV.

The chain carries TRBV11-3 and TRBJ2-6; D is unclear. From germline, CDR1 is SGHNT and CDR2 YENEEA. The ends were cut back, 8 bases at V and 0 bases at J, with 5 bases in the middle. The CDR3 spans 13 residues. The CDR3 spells CASESSGANVLTF. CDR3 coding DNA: TGTGCCAGCGAGAGCTCTGGGGCCAACGTCCTGACTTTC. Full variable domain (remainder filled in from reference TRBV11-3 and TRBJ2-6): EAGVVQSPRYKIIEKKQPVAFWCNPISGHNTLYWYLQNLGQGPELLIRYENEEAVDDSQLPKDRFSAERLKGVDSTLKIQPAELGDSAVYLCASESSGANVLTFGAGSRLTVL.

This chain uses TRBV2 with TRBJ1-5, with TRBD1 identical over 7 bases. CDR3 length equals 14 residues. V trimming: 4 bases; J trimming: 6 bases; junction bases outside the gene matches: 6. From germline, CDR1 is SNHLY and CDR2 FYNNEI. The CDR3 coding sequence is TGTGCCAGCAGTGGACAGGGCTTTGGTCAGCCCCAGCATTTT. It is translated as CASSGQGFGQPQHF.

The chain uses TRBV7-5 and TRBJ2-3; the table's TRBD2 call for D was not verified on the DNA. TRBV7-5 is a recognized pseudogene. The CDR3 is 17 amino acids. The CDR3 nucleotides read TGTGCCAGAAGCTTACCGACTAGCGGGGGCATCACAGATACGCAGTATTTT. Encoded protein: CARSLPTSGGITDTQYF.

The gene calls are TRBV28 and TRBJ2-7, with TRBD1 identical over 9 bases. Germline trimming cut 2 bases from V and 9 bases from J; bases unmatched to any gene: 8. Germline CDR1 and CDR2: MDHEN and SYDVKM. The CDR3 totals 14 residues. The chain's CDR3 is CASSLSRTGAVQYF. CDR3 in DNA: TGTGCCAGCAGTTTAAGTAGGACAGGGGCCGTGCAGTACTTC.

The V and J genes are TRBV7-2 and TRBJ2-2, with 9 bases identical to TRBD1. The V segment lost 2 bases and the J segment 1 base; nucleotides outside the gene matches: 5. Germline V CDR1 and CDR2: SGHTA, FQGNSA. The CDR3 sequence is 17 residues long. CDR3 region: CASSLFGDRVNTGELFF. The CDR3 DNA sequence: TGTGCCAGCAGCTTATTCGGGGACAGGGTGAACACCGGGGAGCTGTTTTTT.

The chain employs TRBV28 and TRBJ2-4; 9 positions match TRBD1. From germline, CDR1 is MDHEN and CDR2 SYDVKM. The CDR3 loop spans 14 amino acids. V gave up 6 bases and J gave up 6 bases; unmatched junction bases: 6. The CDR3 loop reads CASRRQGGRNIQYF. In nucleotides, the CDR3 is TGTGCCAGCAGGCGACAGGGGGGAAGAAACATTCAGTACTTC.

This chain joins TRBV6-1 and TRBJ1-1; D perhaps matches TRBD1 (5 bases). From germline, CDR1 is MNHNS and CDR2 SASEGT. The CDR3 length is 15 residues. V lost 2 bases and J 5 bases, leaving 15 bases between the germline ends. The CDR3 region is CASSERPGKVTEAFF. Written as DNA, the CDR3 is TGTGCCAGCAGTGAAAGGCCAGGGAAGGTAACTGAAGCTTTCTTT.

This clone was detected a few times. CDR3 sequence: CASSLDAGDGEAFF. DNA for the CDR3: TGTGCCAGCAGCTTAGATGCGGGGGACGGTGAAGCTTTCTTT. The chain links TRBV7-8 to TRBJ1-1; D may be TRBD1 (5 bases). Per germline, CDR1 SGHVS and CDR2 FQNEAQ. The CDR3 sequence is 14 residues long. V gave up 1 base and J gave up 7 bases, with 13 bases separating them. Supplemented by reference TRBV7-8 and TRBJ1-1, the full variable domain reads GAGVSQSPRYKVAKRGQDVALRCDPISGHVSLFWYQQALGQGPEFLTYFQNEAQLDKSGLPSDRFFAERPEGSVSTLKIQRTQQEDSAVYLCASSLDAGDGEAFFGQGTRLTVV.

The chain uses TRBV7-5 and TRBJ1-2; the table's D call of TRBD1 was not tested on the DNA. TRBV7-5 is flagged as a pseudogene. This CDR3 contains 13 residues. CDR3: CARSLEQNYGYTF. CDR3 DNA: TGTGCCAGAAGCTTAGAACAGAACTATGGCTACACCTTC.

CDR3 region: CASSLEGLYGYTF. Written as DNA, the CDR3 is TGCGCCAGCAGCTTGGAGGGACTCTATGGCTACACCTTC. This rearrangement joins TRBV5-1 to TRBJ1-2; tentatively, D is TRBD1 (5 bases). The CDR3 totals 13 residues. The V end was cut by 0 bases, the J end by 4 bases, with 7 bases between. Germline assignment: CDR1 SGHRS and CDR2 YFSETQ. Based on the CDR3 plus reference TRBV5-1 and TRBJ1-2, the full variable domain is KAGVTQTPRYLIKTRGQQVTLSCSPISGHRSVSWYQQTPGQGLQFLFEYFSETQRNKGNFPGRFSGRQFSNSRSEMNVSTLELGDSALYLCASSLEGLYGYTFGSGTRLTVV.

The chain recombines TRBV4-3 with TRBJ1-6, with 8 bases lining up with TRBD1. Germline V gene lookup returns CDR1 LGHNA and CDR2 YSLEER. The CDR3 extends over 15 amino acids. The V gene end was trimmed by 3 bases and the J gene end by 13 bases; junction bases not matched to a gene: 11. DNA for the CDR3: TGCGCCAGCAGCCAGCTCCAGGGACAGGATTTCCCCCTCCACTTT. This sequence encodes CASSQLQGQDFPLHF.

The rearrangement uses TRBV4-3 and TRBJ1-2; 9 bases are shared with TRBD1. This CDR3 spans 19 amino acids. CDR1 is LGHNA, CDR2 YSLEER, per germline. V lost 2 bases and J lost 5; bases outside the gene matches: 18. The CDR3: CASSQQHRGTGTGSYGYTF. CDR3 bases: TGCGCCAGCAGCCAACAACATCGGGGCACCGGGACAGGGTCATATGGCTACACCTTC.